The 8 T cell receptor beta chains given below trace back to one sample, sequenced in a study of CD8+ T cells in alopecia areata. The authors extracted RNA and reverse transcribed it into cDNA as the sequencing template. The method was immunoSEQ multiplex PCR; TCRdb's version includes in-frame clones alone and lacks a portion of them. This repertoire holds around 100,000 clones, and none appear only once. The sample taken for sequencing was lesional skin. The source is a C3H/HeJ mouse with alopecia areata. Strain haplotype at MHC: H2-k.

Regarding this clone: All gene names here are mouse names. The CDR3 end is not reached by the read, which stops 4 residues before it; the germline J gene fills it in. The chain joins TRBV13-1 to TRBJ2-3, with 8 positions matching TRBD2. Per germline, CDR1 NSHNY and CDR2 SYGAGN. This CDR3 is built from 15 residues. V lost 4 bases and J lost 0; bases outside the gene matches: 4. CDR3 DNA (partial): TGTGCCAGCAGTAACTGGGGGTATAGTGCAGAA. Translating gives CASSNWGYSAE. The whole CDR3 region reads CASSNWGYSAETLYF.

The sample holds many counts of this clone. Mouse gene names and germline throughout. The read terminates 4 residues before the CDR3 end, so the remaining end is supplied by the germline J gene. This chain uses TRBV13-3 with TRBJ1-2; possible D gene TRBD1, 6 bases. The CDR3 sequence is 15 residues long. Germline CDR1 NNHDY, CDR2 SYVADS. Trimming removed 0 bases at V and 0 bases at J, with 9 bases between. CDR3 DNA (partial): TGTGCCAGCAGTGATGCAGGGGACACAAACTCC. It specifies CASSDAGDTNS. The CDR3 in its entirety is CASSDAGDTNSDYTF.

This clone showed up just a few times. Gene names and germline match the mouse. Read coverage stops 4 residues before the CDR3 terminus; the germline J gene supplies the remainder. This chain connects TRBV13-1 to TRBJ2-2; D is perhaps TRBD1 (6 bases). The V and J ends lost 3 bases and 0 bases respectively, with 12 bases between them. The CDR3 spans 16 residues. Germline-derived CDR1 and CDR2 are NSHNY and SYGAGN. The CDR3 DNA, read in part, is TGTGCCAGCAGTGGTCCGACAGGCCCAAACACCGGG. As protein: CASSGPTGPNTG. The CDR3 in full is CASSGPTGPNTGQLYF.

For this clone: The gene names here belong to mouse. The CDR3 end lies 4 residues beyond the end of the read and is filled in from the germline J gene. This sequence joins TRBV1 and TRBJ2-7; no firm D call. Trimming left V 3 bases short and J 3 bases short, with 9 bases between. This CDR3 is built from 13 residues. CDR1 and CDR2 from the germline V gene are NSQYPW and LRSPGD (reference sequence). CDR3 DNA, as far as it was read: TGCACCTGCAGTGCCCAGGCCTTCTAT. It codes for CTCSAQAFY. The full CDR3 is CTCSAQAFYEQYF.

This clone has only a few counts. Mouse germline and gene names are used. The CDR3 DNA, read in part, is TGTGCCAGCAGTCCTACAGGGAGCGACTCC. Translation: CASSPTGSDS. The full-length CDR3 reads as CASSPTGSDSDYTF. J is TRBJ1-2 and V is TRBV13-3, with D possibly TRBD1 on 6 matching bases. The read halts 4 residues ahead of the CDR3 end, with the missing end drawn from the germline J gene. The CDR3 has 14 amino acids. Germline V CDR1 and CDR2: NNHDY, SYVADS. V gave up 4 bases and J gave up 3 bases, with 13 bases separating them.

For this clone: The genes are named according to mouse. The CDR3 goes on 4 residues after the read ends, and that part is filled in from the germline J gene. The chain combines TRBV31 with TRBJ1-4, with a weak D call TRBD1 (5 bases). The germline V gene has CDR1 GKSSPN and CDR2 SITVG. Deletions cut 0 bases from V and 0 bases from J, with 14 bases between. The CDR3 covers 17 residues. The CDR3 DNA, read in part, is TGTGCCTGGAGTCTAGACAGTCCAAAATTTTCCAACGAA. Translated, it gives CAWSLDSPKFSNE. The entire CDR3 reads CAWSLDSPKFSNERLFF. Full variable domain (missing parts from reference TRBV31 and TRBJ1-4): AQTIHQWPVAEIKAVGSPLSLGCTIKGKSSPNLYWYWQATGGTLQQLFYSITVGQVESVVQLNLSASRPKDDQFILSTEKLLLSHSGFYLCAWSLDSPKFSNERLFFGHGTKLSVL.

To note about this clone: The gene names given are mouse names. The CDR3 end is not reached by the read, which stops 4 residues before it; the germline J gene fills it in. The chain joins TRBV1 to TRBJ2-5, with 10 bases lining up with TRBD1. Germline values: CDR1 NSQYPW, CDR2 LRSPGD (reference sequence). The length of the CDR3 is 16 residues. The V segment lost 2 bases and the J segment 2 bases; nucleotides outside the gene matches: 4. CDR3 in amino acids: CTCSAYRDRGQDTQYF. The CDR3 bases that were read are TGCACCTGCAGTGCATACCGGGACAGGGGCCAAGAC.

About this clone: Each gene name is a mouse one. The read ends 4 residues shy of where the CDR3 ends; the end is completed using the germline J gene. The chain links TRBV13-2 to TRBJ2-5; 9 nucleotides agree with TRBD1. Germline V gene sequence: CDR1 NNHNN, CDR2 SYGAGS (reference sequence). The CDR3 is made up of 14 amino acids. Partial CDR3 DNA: TGTGCCAGCGGTGATGCGACAGGGGGGGAC. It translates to CASGDATGGD. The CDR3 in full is CASGDATGGDTQYF.